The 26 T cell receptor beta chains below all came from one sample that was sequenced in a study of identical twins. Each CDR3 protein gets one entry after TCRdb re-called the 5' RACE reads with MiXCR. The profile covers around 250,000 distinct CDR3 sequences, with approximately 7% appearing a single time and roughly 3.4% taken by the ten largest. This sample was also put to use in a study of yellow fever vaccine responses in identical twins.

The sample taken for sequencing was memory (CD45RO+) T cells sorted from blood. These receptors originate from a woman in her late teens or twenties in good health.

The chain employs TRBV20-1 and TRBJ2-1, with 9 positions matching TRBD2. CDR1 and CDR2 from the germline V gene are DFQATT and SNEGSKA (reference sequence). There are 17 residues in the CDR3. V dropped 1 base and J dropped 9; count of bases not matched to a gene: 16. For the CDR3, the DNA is TGCAGTGCTAGAGGTTTTCAGGGTAGCGGGAGTGGTGGTGAGCAGTTCTTC. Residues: CSARGFQGSGSGGEQFF.

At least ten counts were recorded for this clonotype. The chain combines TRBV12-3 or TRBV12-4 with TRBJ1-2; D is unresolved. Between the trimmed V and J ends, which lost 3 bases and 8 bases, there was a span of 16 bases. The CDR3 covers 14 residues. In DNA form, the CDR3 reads TGTGCCAGCAGTTTGTGGCAGAAAAATGGAGGCTACACCTTC. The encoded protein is CASSLWQKNGGYTF.

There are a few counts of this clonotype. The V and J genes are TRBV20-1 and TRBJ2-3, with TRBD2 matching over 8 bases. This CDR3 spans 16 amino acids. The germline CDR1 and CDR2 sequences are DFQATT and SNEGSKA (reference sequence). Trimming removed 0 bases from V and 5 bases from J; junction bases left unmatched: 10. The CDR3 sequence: CSARDPGSGSVDTQYF. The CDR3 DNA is TGCAGTGCTAGAGATCCTGGGAGCGGGAGTGTAGATACGCAGTATTTT.

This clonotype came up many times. DNA for the CDR3: TGTGCCAGCAGTTTAGTGGGGCCCAGCACCGGGGAGCTGTTTTTT. Translation gives CASSLVGPSTGELFF. This chain links TRBV27 with TRBJ2-2; possibly TRBD1 for D (5 bases). CDR1 MNHEY and CDR2 SMNVEV come from the germline V gene (reference sequence). Trimming stripped 2 bases from V and 4 bases from J, with 11 bases between. The CDR3 runs 15 residues.

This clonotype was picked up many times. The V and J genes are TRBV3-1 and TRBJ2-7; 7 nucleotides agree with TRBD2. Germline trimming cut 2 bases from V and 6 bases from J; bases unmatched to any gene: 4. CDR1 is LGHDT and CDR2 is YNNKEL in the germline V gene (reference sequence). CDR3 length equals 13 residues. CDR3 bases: TGTGCCAGCAGCCAAAGTGGGAGGGGCGAGCAGTACTTC. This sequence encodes CASSQSGRGEQYF.

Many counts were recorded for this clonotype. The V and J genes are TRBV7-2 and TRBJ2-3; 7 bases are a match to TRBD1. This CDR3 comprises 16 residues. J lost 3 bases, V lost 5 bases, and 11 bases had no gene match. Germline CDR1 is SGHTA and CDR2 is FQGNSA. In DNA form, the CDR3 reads TGTGCCAGCAGCCGCCTCCCGGGACAGTTAACAGATACGCAGTATTTT. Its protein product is CASSRLPGQLTDTQYF.

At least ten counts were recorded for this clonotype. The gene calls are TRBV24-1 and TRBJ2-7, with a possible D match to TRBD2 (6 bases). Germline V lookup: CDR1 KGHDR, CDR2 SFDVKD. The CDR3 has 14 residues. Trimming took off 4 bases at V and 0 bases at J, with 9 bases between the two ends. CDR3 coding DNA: TGTGCCACCAGTGACCCCGGGGGCTCCTACGAGCAGTACTTC. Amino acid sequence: CATSDPGGSYEQYF.

The CDR3 DNA reads TGTGCCAGCAGTTACGGGACAGGGAATATGGCCAAAAACATTCAGTACTTC. Translation: CASSYGTGNMAKNIQYF. The chain employs TRBV6-2 or TRBV6-3 and TRBJ2-4; 9 nucleotides line up with TRBD1. CDR3 size: 17 residues. The trim removed 2 bases at V and 1 base at J, leaving 6 bases unmatched. CDR1 MNHEY and CDR2 SVGEGT come from the germline V gene.

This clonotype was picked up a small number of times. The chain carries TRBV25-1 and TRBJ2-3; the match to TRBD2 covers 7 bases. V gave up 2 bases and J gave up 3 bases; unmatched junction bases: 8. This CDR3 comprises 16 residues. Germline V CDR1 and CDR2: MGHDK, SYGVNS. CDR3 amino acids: CASSEGSGDGTDTQYF. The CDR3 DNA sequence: TGTGCCAGCAGTGAAGGGAGCGGGGACGGGACAGATACGCAGTATTTT.

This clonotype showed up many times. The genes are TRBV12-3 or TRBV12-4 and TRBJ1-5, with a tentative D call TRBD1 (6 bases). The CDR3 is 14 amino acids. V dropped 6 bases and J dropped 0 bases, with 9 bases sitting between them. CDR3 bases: TGTGCCAGCAGCTCAGGGGTTAGCAATCAGCCCCAGCATTTT. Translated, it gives CASSSGVSNQPQHF.

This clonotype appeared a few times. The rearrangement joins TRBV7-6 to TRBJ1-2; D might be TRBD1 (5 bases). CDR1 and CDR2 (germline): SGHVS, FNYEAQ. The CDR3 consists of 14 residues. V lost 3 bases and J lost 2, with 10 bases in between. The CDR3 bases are TGTGCCAGCAGCTTTGGGACGGAGAACTATGGCTACACCTTC. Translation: CASSFGTENYGYTF.

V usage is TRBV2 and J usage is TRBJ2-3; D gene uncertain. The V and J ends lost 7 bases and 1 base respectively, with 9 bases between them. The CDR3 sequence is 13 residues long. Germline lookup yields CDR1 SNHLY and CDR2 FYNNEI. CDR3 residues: CASIAAGTDTQYF. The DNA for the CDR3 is TGTGCCAGCATAGCTGCAGGCACAGATACGCAGTATTTT.

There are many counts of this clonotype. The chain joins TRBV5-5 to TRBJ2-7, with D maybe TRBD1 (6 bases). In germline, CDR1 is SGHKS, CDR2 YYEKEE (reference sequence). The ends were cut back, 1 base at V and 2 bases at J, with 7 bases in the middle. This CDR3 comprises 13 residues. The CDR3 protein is CASSLTGTYEQYV. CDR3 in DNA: TGTGCCAGCAGCTTGACAGGGACCTACGAGCAGTACGTC.

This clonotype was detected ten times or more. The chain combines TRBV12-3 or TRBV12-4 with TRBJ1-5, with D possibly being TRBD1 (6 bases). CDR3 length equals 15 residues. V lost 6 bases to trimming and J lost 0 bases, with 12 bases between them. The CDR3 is CASRRDRSSNQPQHF. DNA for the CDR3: TGTGCCAGCAGGAGAGACAGGAGTAGCAATCAGCCCCAGCATTTT.

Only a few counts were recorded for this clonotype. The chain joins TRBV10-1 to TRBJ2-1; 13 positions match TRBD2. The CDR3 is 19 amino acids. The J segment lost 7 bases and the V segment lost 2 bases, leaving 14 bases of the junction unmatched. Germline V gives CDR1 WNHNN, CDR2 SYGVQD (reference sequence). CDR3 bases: TGCGCCAGCAGTGAGAAACCGGGACTAGCGGGACCGCGCATTAATGAGCAGTTCTTC. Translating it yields CASSEKPGLAGPRINEQFF.

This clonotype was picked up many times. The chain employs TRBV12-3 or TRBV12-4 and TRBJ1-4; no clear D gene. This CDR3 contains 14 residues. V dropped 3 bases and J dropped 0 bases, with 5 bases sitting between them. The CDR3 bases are TGTGCCAGCAGTTTTTGGACAACTAATGAAAAACTGTTTTTT. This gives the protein CASSFWTTNEKLFF.

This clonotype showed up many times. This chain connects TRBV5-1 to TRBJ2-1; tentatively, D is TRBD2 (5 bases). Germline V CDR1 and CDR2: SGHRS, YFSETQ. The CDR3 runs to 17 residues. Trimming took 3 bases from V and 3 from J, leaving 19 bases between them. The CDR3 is CASSSGITQDHYNEQFF. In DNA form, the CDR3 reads TGCGCCAGCAGCTCCGGGATAACGCAGGATCACTACAATGAGCAGTTCTTC.

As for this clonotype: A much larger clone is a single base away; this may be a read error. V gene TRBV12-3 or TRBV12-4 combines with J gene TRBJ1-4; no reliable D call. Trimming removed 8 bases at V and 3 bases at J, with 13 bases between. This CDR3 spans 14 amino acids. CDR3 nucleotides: TGTGCCAGCTCTGCGGGTTGGTCTAATGAAAAACTGTTTTTT. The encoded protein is CASSAGWSNEKLFF.

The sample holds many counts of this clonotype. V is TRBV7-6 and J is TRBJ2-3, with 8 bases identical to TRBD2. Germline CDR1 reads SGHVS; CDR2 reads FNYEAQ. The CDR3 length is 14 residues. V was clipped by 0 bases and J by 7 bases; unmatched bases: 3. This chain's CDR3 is CASSLASGDYTQYF. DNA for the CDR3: TGTGCCAGCAGCTTAGCTAGCGGGGATTATACGCAGTATTTT. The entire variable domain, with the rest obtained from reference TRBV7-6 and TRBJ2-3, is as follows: GAGVSQSPRYKVTKRGQDVALRCDPISGHVSLYWYRQALGQGPEFLTYFNYEAQQDKSGLPNDRFSAERPEGSISTLTIQRTEQRDSAMYRCASSLASGDYTQYFGPGTRLTVL.

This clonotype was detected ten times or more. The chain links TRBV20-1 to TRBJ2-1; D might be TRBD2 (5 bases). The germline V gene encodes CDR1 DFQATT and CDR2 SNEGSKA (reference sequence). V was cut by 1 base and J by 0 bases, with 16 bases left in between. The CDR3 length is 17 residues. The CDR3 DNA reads TGCAGTGCTAGAGGAAGGCGGCGGGCTGTCTCCTACAATGAGCAGTTCTTC. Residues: CSARGRRRAVSYNEQFF.

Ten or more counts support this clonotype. CDR3 sequence: CATTRGGFYNEQFF. The CDR3 region has the DNA TGTGCCACCACTCGCGGGGGTTTCTACAATGAGCAGTTCTTC. J is TRBJ2-1 and V is TRBV11-2, with TRBD2 matching 7 bases. Germline V gene lookup returns CDR1 SGHAT and CDR2 FQNNGV. The CDR3 sequence is 14 residues long. V shed 10 bases, J shed 3 bases, and the junction held 9 bases outside the gene matches.

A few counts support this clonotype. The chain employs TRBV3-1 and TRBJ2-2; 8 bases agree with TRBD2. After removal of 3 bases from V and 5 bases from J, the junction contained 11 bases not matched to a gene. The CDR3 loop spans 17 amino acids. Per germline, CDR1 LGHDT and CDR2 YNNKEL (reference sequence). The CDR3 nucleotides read TGTGCCAGCAGCCAGGGGGGAGCGGGAGCAGTTACCGGGGAGCTGTTTTTT. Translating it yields CASSQGGAGAVTGELFF.

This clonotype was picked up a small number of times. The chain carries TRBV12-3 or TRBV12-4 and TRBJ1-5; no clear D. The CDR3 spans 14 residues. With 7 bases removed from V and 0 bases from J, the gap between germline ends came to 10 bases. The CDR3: CASISGLSNQPQHF. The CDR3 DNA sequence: TGTGCCAGCATATCGGGCCTTAGCAATCAGCCCCAGCATTTT.

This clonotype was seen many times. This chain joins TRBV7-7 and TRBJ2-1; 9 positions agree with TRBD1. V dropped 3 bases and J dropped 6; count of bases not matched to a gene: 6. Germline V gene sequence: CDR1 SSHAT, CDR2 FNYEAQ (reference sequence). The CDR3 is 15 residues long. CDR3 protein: CASSLGDRVINEQFF. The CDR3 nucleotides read TGTGCCAGCAGCTTGGGGGACAGGGTGATCAATGAGCAGTTCTTC.

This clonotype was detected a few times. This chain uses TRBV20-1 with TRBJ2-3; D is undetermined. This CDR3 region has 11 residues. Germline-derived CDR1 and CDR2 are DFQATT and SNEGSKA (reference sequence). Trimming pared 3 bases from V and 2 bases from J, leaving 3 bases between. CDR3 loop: CSASVTDTQYF. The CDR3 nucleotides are TGCAGTGCTAGCGTCACAGATACGCAGTATTTT.

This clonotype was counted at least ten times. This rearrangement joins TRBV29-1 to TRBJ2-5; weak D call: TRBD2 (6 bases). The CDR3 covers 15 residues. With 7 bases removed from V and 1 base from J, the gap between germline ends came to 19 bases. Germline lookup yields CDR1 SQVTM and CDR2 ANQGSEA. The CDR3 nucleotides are TGCAGCGCCCTGTGGGGCGGGGTCTTCCAAGAGACCCAGTACTTC. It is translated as CSALWGGVFQETQYF.